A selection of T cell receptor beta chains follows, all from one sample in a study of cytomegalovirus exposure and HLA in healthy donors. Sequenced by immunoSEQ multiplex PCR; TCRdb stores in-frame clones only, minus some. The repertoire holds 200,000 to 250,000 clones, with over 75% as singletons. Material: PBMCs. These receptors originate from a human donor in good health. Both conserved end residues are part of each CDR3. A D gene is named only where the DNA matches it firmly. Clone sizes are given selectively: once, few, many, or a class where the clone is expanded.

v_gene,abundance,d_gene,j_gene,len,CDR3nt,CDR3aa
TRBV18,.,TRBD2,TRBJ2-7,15,TGTGCCAGCTCACCATATAGCGGGAGTTCCTACGAGCAGTACTTC,CASSPYSGSSYEQYF
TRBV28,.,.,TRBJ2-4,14,TGTGCCAGCAGTTCGGGACTTCCCAAAAACATTCAGTACTTC,CASSSGLPKNIQYF
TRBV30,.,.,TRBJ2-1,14,TGTGCCTGGGCCTTGGCGGCCCTGGGGGCTGAGCAGTTCTTC,CAWALAALGAEQFF
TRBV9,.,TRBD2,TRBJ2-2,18,TGTGCCAGCAGCGCAACGACTAGCGGAATTTTCAACACCGGGGAGCTGTTTTTT,CASSATTSGIFNTGELFF
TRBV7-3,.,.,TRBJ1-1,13,TGTGCCAGCAGCCTAGACTCGAACACTGAAGCTTTCTTT,CASSLDSNTEAFF
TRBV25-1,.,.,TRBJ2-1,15,TGTGCCAGCAGTCCCTGGGGCGGGAACTACAATGAGCAGTTCTTC,CASSPWGGNYNEQFF
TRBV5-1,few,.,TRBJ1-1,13,TGCGCCAGCAGCTTGGCGGGGAACACTGAAGCTTTCTTT,CASSLAGNTEAFF
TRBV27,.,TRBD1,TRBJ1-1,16,TGTGCCAGCAGCCTCGACAGGGGGCTCTTGAACACTGAAGCTTTCTTT,CASSLDRGLLNTEAFF
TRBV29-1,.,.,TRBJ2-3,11,TGCATCGGAGGGGTGGCAGATACGCAGTATTTT,CIGGVADTQYF
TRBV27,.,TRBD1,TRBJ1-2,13,TGTGCCAGCAAATATACAGGGGCCTATGGCTACACCTTC,CASKYTGAYGYTF
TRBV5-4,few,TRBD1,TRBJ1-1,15,TGTGCCAGCCATCGGGACAGGGGGCATAACACTGAAGCTTTCTTT,CASHRDRGHNTEAFF
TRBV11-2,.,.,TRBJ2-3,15,TGTGCCAGCAGCTTCCGTAGCGCACCCACAGATACGCAGTATTTT,CASSFRSAPTDTQYF
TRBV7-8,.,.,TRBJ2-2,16,TGTGCCAGCAGTTTAGGGTACCGAGAGAACACCGGGGAGCTGTTTTTT,CASSLGYRENTGELFF
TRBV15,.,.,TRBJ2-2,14,TGTGCCACCAGCAGGGACAGAAACACCGGGGAGCTGTTTTTT,CATSRDRNTGELFF
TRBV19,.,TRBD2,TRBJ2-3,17,TGTGCCAGTAGTAGACTAGCGGGAGAAGTGCCAGCAGATACGCAGTATTTT,CASSRLAGEVPADTQYF
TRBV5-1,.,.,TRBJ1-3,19,TGCGCCAGCAGCTTGGGGCCGATTATTCCGGAGAGCTCTGGAAACACCATATATTTT,CASSLGPIIPESSGNTIYF
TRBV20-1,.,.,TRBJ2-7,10,TGCAGTACTAGGCGCTACGAGCAGTACTTC,CSTRRYEQYF
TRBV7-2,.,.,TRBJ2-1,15,TGTGCCAGCAGCTTAGTCGCTGTCACAGACAATGAGCAGTTCTTC,CASSLVAVTDNEQFF
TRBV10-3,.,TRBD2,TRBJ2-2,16,TGTGCCATTAGACTAGCGGGAGGGCCGGGCACCGGGGAGCTGTTTTTT,CAIRLAGGPGTGELFF
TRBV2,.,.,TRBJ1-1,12,TGTGCCAGCAGCATTTCTGGGGGGGCAGCTTTCTTT,CASSISGGAAFF
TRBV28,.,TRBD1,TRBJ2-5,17,TGTGCCAGCAGTCCAGACAGGGGGCTCAGGCCAAAAGAGACCCAGTACTTC,CASSPDRGLRPKETQYF
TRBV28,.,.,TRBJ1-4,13,TGTGCCAGCAGTTCCGGACAAAATGAAAAACTGTTTTTT,CASSSGQNEKLFF
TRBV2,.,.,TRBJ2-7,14,TGTGCCAGCAGTGAGGACCGGAGGGCCTACGAGCAGTACTTC,CASSEDRRAYEQYF